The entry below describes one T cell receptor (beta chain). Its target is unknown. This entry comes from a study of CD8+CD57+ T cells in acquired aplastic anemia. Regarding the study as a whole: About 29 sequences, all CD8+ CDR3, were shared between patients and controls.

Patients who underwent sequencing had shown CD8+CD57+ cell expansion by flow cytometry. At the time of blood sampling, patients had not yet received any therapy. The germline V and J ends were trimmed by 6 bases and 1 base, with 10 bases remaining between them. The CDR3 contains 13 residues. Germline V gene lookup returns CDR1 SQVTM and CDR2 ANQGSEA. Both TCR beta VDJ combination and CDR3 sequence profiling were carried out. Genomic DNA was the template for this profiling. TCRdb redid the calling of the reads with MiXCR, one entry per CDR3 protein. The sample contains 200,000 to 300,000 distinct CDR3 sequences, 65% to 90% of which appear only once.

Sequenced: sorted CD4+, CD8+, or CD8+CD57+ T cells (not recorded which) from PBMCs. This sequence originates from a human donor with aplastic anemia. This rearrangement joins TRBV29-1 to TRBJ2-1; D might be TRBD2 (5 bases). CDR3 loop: CSVPLASYNEQFF. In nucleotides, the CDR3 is TGCAGCGTGCCCCTAGCTTCCTACAATGAGCAGTTCTTC.